The 23 T cell receptor beta chains listed next were all sequenced from one sample in a study of blood T cell repertoires in COVID-19 (dated by TCRdb to 2020 to 2021). The receptor library was made with the immunoSEQ multiplex PCR assay. TCRdb holds this immuneACCESS table with in-frame rearrangements only. Some clones are missing; in checked studies, unresolved V genes explain under half, and the rest has no known cause. In this sample the table shows 200,000 to 300,000 clones, roughly 86% of which occur a single time. Jointly, the top ten make up over 2% of the sample. The sequencing sample was made of peripheral blood. These TCRs come from a woman between 50 and 59 years old with acute or convalescent COVID-19.

The rearrangement uses TRBV2 and TRBJ1-5, with a weak D call TRBD1 (5 bases). Germline CDR1 and CDR2: SNHLY and FYNNEI. The ends were cut back, 1 base at V and 6 bases at J, with 16 bases in the middle. The CDR3 spans 16 residues. CDR3 bases: TGTGCCAGCAGTGAAGACAGGAGCCGCTACGGTCAGCCCCAGCATTTT. Translated, it gives CASSEDRSRYGQPQHF.

The chain carries TRBV29-1 and TRBJ2-7, with 12 nucleotides matching TRBD2. Per germline, CDR1 SQVTM and CDR2 ANQGSEA. CDR3 size: 16 residues. With V trimmed by 1 base and J by 2 bases, 6 bases remained unmatched. The CDR3 nucleotides read TGCAGCGTTGAAGGGGCACTAGCGGGAGGCCCCTACGAGCAGTACTTC. Amino acid sequence: CSVEGALAGGPYEQYF.

The CDR3 coding sequence is TGTGCCAGCAGCAACGGACAGTTTCTCTCTGGAAACACCATATATTTT. Translation gives CASSNGQFLSGNTIYF. The chain employs TRBV6-9 and TRBJ1-3, with a tentative D call TRBD1 (6 bases). Germline lookup yields CDR1 MNHGY and CDR2 SVAAGI. Between the trimmed V and J ends, which lost 6 bases and 0 bases, there was a span of 15 bases. The CDR3 is 16 amino acids.

The chain uses TRBV19 and TRBJ1-6; possible D gene TRBD1, 6 bases. V was cut by 6 bases and J by 7 bases, with 10 bases left in between. CDR1 is LNHDA, CDR2 SQIVND, per germline (reference sequence). The CDR3 length is 13 residues. The CDR3 spells CASRDRLNSPLHF. The CDR3 DNA is TGTGCCAGTAGGGACAGACTCAATTCACCCCTCCACTTT.

This rearrangement joins TRBV27 to TRBJ1-2, with a tentative D call TRBD1 (5 bases). The length of the CDR3 is 19 residues. CDR1 is MNHEY and CDR2 is SMNVEV in the germline V gene (reference sequence). V dropped 4 bases and J dropped 2 bases, with 26 bases sitting between them. CDR3 sequence: CASSSLVGLRKGSNYGYTF. CDR3 nucleotide sequence: TGTGCCAGCAGTTCATTAGTGGGACTACGAAAGGGTTCAAACTATGGCTACACCTTC.

The chain has TRBV27 and TRBJ1-2, with 8 positions matching TRBD1. The CDR3 is 14 residues long. V lost 5 bases to trimming and J lost 7 bases; unmatched junction nucleotides: 9. Germline V CDR1 and CDR2: MNHEY, SMNVEV (reference sequence). CDR3 sequence: CASSPDRGSLGYTF. DNA of the CDR3: TGTGCCAGCAGTCCTGACAGGGGTTCTCTTGGCTACACCTTC.

The rearrangement joins TRBV27 to TRBJ2-4; TRBD1 is a possible D gene (6 bases). The V and J ends lost 4 bases and 8 bases respectively, with 12 bases between them. Germline CDR1 is MNHEY and CDR2 is SMNVEV (reference sequence). The CDR3 sequence is 13 residues long. The CDR3 loop reads CASSYGGWDIQYF. The CDR3 nucleotides are TGTGCCAGCAGTTATGGGGGCTGGGACATTCAGTACTTC.

V is TRBV28 and J is TRBJ1-1; tentatively, D is TRBD1 (5 bases). V gave up 2 bases and J gave up 5 bases, with 6 bases separating them. There are 12 residues in the CDR3. Germline assignment: CDR1 MDHEN and CDR2 SYDVKM. The CDR3 sequence is CASSLRGTEAFF. The CDR3 DNA reads as TGTGCCAGCAGTTTAAGGGGAACTGAAGCTTTCTTT. The entire variable domain, with the rest obtained from reference TRBV28 and TRBJ1-1, is as follows: DVKVTQSSRYLVKRTGEKVFLECVQDMDHENMFWYRQDPGLGLRLIYFSYDVKMKEKGDIPEGYSVSREKKERFSLILESASTNQTSMYLCASSLRGTEAFFGQGTRLTVV.

The CDR3 loop reads CASSAQTGAVGEKLFF. CDR3 coding DNA: TGTGCCAGCAGCGCACAAACCGGAGCCGTCGGTGAAAAACTGTTTTTT. This chain connects TRBV9 to TRBJ1-4; D is undetermined. This CDR3 is 16 amino acids long. The V and J ends lost 3 bases and 7 bases respectively, with 19 bases between them. CDR1 SGDLS and CDR2 YYNGEE come from the germline V gene.

This rearrangement joins TRBV7-3 to TRBJ1-2; D is perhaps TRBD1 (5 bases). Trimming took 2 bases from V and 7 from J, leaving 11 bases between them. The CDR3 loop spans 13 amino acids. Germline CDR1 SGHTA, CDR2 FQGTGA. The CDR3 loop reads CASSLLGAGGYTF. Written as DNA, the CDR3 is TGTGCCAGCAGCTTATTAGGGGCTGGTGGCTACACCTTC.

The chain combines TRBV4-1 with TRBJ2-7, with D unclear. Germline assignment: CDR1 MGHRA and CDR2 YSYEKL. CDR3 length equals 14 residues. The V end was cut by 6 bases, the J end by 0 bases, with 12 bases between. This CDR3 is CASSVVVSSYEQYF. The CDR3 coding sequence is TGCGCCAGCAGTGTTGTGGTGAGCTCCTACGAGCAGTACTTC.

The chain couples TRBV4-2 to TRBJ2-5; 10 nucleotides match TRBD1. The CDR3 spans 16 residues. Germline V CDR1 and CDR2: LGHNA, YNFKEQ. The V gene end was trimmed by 2 bases and the J gene end by 4 bases; junction bases not matched to a gene: 7. CDR3 residues: CASSQLTGTGAETQYF. The DNA of the CDR3 is TGTGCCAGCAGCCAACTAACCGGGACAGGGGCAGAGACCCAGTACTTC.

The chain is built from TRBV24-1 and TRBJ2-7, with D hard to call. CDR3 size: 13 residues. Deletions cut 4 bases from V and 9 bases from J, with 15 bases between. In germline, CDR1 is KGHDR, CDR2 SFDVKD. CDR3 coding DNA: TGTGCCACCAGTGACCGCCCCCTCGCTAGGCAGTACTTC. It encodes CATSDRPLARQYF.

The chain is built from TRBV24-1 and TRBJ2-2, with a possible D match to TRBD1 (6 bases). The germline gives CDR1 KGHDR, CDR2 SFDVKD. The CDR3 covers 14 residues. Trimming removed 0 bases at V and 5 bases at J, with 6 bases between. The CDR3 DNA is TGTGCCACCAGTGATTTGAGGGGGACCGGGGAGCTGTTTTTT. As protein: CATSDLRGTGELFF.

The V call is TRBV28, the J call TRBJ1-1; tentative D call: TRBD1 (5 bases). V gave up 3 bases and J gave up 7 bases, with 15 bases separating them. The germline V gene has CDR1 MDHEN and CDR2 SYDVKM. The CDR3 has 14 amino acids. DNA of the CDR3: TGTGCCAGCAGTTTCCTTCGGGGGTCGTTTGAAGCTTTCTTT. It codes for CASSFLRGSFEAFF.

The chain is built from TRBV13 and TRBJ2-2; D is ambiguous. The V end lost 1 base, the J end lost 2 bases, and 5 bases lay between the germline ends. The germline V gene encodes CDR1 PRHDT and CDR2 FYEKMQ (reference sequence). The length of the CDR3 is 14 residues. CDR3 sequence (DNA): TGTGCCAGCAGCTTAGAACTAAACACCGGGGAGCTGTTTTTT. Amino acids: CASSLELNTGELFF.

Points on this clone: Other DNA sequences within the sample encode an identical CDR3. This chain uses TRBV9 with TRBJ1-2; possible D gene TRBD1, 6 bases. This CDR3 comprises 13 residues. The germline CDR1 and CDR2 sequences are SGDLS and YYNGEE. V lost 0 bases, J lost 6 bases, and 9 bases lay in between. The CDR3 sequence is CASSVGAGDGYTF. Here the CDR3 DNA reads TGTGCCAGCAGCGTAGGTGCAGGGGATGGCTACACCTTC.

The chain has TRBV12-3 or TRBV12-4 and TRBJ1-1, with D perhaps TRBD1 (5 bases). V lost 6 bases to trimming and J lost 9 bases, with 14 bases between them. CDR3 length: 12 amino acids. The CDR3 loop is CASSTRERKAFF. The CDR3 DNA is TGTGCCAGCAGCACCAGGGAAAGGAAAGCTTTCTTT.

The chain has TRBV28 and TRBJ2-7; D is undetermined. V was pared by 5 bases and J by 4 bases, with 9 bases between. This CDR3 has 12 residues. Germline loops: CDR1 MDHEN, CDR2 SYDVKM. Here the CDR3 DNA reads TGTGCCAGCAGTCGGTCTACTTACGAGCAGTACTTC. Its protein product is CASSRSTYEQYF.

The V gene is TRBV19, the J gene TRBJ2-7, with 9 bases identical to TRBD1. V trimming: 4 bases; J trimming: 4 bases; junction bases outside the gene matches: 5. CDR1 and CDR2 (germline): LNHDA, SQIVND (reference sequence). The CDR3 is made up of 14 amino acids. The CDR3 DNA sequence: TGTGCCAGTAGTACCGGGACAGGGAATTACGAGCAGTACTTC. It is translated as CASSTGTGNYEQYF.

The chain has TRBV28 and TRBJ1-5, with 10 bases that match TRBD1. In germline, CDR1 is MDHEN, CDR2 SYDVKM. The junction had 8 bases not matched to a gene; V was cut back by 5 bases and J by 7 bases. The CDR3 runs to 15 residues. CDR3 region: CASSIPTGGWQPQHF. CDR3 DNA sequence: TGTGCCAGCAGTATACCGACAGGGGGCTGGCAGCCCCAGCATTTT.

This chain uses TRBV7-9 with TRBJ1-5; D ambiguous. The germline CDR1 and CDR2 sequences are SEHNR and FQNEAQ (reference sequence). V dropped 5 bases and J dropped 1 base, with 6 bases sitting between them. This CDR3 spans 13 amino acids. The CDR3 loop is CASSRSSNQPQHF. The CDR3 nucleotides are TGTGCCAGCAGCCGGTCCAGCAATCAGCCCCAGCATTTT.

The CDR3 sequence is CASSWSSGSEQYF. The DNA of the CDR3 is TGTGCCAGCAGCTGGTCTAGCGGGAGCGAGCAGTACTTC. The chain uses TRBV27 and TRBJ2-7, with 10 bases fitting TRBD2. Trimming cost V 6 bases and J 6 bases; bases outside gene matches: 5. Per germline, CDR1 MNHEY and CDR2 SMNVEV (reference sequence). The CDR3 runs 13 residues.